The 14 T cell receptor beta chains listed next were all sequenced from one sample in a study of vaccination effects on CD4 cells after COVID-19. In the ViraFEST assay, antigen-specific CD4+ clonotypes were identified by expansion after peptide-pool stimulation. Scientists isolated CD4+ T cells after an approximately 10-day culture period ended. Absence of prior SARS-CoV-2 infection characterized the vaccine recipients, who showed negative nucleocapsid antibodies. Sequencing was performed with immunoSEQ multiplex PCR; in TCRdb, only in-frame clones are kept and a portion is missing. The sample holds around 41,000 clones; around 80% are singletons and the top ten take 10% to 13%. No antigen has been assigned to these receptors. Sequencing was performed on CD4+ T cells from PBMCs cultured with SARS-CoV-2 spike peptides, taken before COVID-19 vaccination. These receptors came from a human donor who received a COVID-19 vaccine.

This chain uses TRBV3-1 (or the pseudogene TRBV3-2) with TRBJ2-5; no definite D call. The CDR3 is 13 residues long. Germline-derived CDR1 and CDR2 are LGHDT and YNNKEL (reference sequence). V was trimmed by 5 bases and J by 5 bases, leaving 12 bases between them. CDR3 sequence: CASSGQARETQYF. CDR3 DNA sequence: TGTGCCAGCAGCGGTCAGGCTCGGGAGACCCAGTACTTC.

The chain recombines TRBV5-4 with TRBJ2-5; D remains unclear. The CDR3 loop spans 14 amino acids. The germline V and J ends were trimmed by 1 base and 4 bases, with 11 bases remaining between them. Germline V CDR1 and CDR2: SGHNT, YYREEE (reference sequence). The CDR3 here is CASSLMGNGETQYF. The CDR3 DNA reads TGTGCCAGCAGCTTGATGGGCAATGGAGAGACCCAGTACTTC.

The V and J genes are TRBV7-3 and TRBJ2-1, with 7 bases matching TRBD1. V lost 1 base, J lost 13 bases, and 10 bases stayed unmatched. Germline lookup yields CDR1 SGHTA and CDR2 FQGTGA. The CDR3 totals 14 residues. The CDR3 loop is CASSLSPGAGGQFF. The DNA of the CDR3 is TGTGCCAGCAGCTTAAGTCCCGGAGCAGGGGGACAGTTCTTC.

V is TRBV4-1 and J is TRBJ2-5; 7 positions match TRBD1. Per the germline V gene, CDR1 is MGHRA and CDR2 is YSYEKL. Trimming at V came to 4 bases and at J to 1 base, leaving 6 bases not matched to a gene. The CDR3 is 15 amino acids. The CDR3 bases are TGCGCCAGCAGCCGTCAGGGGACAGTCCAAGAGACCCAGTACTTC. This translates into CASSRQGTVQETQYF.

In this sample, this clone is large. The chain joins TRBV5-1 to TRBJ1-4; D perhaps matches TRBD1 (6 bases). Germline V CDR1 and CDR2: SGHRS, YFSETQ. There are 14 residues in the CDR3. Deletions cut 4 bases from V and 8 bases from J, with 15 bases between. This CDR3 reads CASSKGGIGEKLFF. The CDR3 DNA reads TGCGCCAGCAGCAAGGGGGGAATCGGCGAAAAACTGTTTTTT.

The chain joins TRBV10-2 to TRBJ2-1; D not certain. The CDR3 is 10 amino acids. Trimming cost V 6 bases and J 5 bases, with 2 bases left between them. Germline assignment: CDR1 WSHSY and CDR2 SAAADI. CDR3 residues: CASRHNEQFF. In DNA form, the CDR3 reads TGCGCCAGCAGACACAATGAGCAGTTCTTC.

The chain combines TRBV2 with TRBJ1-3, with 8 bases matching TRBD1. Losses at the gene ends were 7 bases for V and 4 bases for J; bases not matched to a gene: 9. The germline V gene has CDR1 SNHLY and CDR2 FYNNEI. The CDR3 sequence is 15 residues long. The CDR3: CASNADRGSGNTIYF. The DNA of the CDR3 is TGTGCCAGCAATGCCGACAGGGGATCGGGAAACACCATATATTTT.

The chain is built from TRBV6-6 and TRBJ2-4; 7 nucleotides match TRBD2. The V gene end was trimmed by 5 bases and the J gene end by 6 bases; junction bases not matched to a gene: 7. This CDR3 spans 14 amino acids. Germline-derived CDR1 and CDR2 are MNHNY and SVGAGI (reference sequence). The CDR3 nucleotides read TGTGCCAGCAGTGTGACGGGGGGAGGAAACATTCAGTACTTC. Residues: CASSVTGGGNIQYF.

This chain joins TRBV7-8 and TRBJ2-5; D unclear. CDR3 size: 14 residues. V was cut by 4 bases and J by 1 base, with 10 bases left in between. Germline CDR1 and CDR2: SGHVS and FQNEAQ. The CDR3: CASSYLRSQETQYF. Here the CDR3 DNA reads TGTGCCAGCAGCTATCTCAGGTCCCAAGAGACCCAGTACTTC.

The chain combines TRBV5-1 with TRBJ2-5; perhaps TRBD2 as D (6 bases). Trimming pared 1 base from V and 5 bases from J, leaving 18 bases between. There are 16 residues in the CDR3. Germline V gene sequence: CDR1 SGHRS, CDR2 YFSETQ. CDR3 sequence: CASSLWTPGARETQYF. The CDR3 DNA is TGCGCCAGCAGCTTGTGGACACCGGGAGCTAGGGAGACCCAGTACTTC.

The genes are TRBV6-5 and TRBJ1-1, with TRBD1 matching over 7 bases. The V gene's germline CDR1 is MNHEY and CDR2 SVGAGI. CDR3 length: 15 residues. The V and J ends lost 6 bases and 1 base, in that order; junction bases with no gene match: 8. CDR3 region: CASSPQGGGNTEAFF. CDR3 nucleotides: TGTGCCAGCAGCCCCCAAGGGGGCGGGAACACTGAAGCTTTCTTT.

CDR3 amino acids: CASPATGYASTDTQYF. The CDR3, as DNA: TGTGCCAGCCCCGCGACAGGGTATGCTAGCACAGATACGCAGTATTTT. The V call is TRBV5-8, the J call TRBJ2-3, with 7 bases that match TRBD1. J gave up 0 bases and V 7 bases, and 11 bases lay outside the gene matches. The CDR3 totals 16 residues. Germline V gives CDR1 SGHTS, CDR2 YDEGEE.

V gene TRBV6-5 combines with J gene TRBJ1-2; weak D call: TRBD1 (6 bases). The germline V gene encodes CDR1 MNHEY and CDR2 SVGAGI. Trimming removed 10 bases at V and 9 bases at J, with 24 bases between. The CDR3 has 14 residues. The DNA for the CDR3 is TGTGCCATCCTAGACAGGAGACAAAGGAGGAGCTACACCTTC. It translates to CAILDRRQRRSYTF.

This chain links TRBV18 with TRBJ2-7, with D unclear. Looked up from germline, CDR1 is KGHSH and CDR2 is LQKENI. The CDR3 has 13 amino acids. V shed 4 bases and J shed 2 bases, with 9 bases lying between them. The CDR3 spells CASSHGPAYEQYV. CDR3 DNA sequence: TGTGCCAGCTCACACGGACCTGCCTACGAGCAGTACGTC.